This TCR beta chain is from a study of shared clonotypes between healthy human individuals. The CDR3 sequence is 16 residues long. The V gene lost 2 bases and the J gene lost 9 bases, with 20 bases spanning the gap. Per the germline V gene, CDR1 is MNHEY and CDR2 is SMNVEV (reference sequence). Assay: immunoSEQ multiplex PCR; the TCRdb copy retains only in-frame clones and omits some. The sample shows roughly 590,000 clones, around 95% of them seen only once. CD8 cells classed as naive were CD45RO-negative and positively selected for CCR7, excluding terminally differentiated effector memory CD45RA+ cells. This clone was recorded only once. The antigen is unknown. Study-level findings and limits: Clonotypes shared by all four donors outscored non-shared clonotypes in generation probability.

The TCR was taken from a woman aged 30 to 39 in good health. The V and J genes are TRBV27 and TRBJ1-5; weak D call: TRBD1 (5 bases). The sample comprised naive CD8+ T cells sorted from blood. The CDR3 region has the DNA TGTGCCAGCAGTTTAGGCTGGGCCGGGGGGTTATCGCCCCAGCATTTT. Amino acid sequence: CASSLGWAGGLSPQHF.